These 11 T cell receptor beta chains originate from one sample sequenced in a study of post-analysis software for immune sequencing data. The study, taken as a whole, reports: Five TRBV segments were significantly more frequent in patients than in controls. TRBV5-6, TRBV5-1 and TRBV20-1 were among these segments.

No antigen has been identified for these receptors. Carried by the TCR beta cDNA libraries were unique molecular identifiers. TCRdb used MiXCR to reprocess the PCR reads, holding one entry per CDR3 protein. The data show around 200,000 distinct CDR3 sequences, over 25% seen once. Sequences were obtained from blood. Receptors were obtained from a girl aged 2-17 years with multiple sclerosis.

Concerning this clonotype itself: One end of the junction varies from germline; a read error may be responsible. The chain recombines TRBV15 with TRBJ2-7; D is possibly TRBD2 (6 bases). Germline-derived CDR1 and CDR2 are LNHNV and YYDKDF (reference sequence). The CDR3 length is 16 residues. CDR3 bases: TGTACCACCAGCAGAGTCCTCTCTAGCGTAAGCTACGAGCAGTACTTC. The encoded protein is CTTSRVLSSVSYEQYF.

Concerning this clonotype itself: A much larger clone lies a single base off, so this may be a read error. The rearrangement links TRBV5-1 to TRBJ2-1; unclear D gene. Trimming removed 5 bases from V and 0 bases from J, with 12 bases in between. Germline-derived CDR1 and CDR2 are SGHRS and YFSETQ. This CDR3 is 15 amino acids long. The CDR3 is CASRRGVSSYNEQFF. The CDR3 region has the DNA TGCGCCAGCAGGAGAGGCGTGAGCTCCTACAATGAGCAGTTCTTC.

This clonotype showed up just a few times. The chain combines TRBV3-1 with TRBJ2-3; TRBD2 agrees at 9 bases. V dropped 2 bases and J dropped 7; count of bases not matched to a gene: 10. In germline, CDR1 is LGHDT, CDR2 YNNKEL (reference sequence). The CDR3 covers 16 residues. This chain's CDR3 is CASSQKVAGVLNTQYF. The DNA of the CDR3 is TGTGCCAGCAGCCAAAAAGTAGCGGGAGTGTTAAATACGCAGTATTTT.

The chain employs TRBV20-1 and TRBJ1-1; possible D gene TRBD1, 5 bases. Germline V gives CDR1 DFQATT, CDR2 SNEGSKA (reference sequence). Trimming took 6 bases from V and 8 from J, leaving 19 bases between them. The CDR3 sequence is 13 residues long. CDR3 in DNA: TGCAGTGCCATTCGGGACTTTGGAGGGGAAGCTTTCTTT. This encodes CSAIRDFGGEAFF.

Points on this clonotype: At one end the junction does not follow the germline gene, possibly because of a read error. This chain links TRBV11-2 with TRBJ2-3; maybe TRBD1 (6 bases). Germline lookup yields CDR1 SGHAT and CDR2 FQNNGV. The CDR3 totals 14 residues. CDR3 amino acids: CASCASGVPDTRYF. The CDR3 nucleotides read TGTGCCAGCTGCGCGTCAGGGGTACCAGATACGCGGTATTTT.

Only a few counts were recorded for this clonotype. This chain connects TRBV7-9 to TRBJ2-7; 9 nucleotides agree with TRBD1. V shed 7 bases and J 2 bases; nucleotides not matched to a gene: 9. Germline assignment: CDR1 SEHNR and CDR2 FQNEAQ (reference sequence). This CDR3 contains 15 residues. CDR3 bases: TGTGCCAGCACCCAGGCGGGGGACAGGGCCTACGAGCAGTACTTC. It codes for CASTQAGDRAYEQYF.

In this sample, this clonotype turned up a few times. The chain joins TRBV29-1 to TRBJ2-5; TRBD1 aligns across 8 bases. Per germline, CDR1 SQVTM and CDR2 ANQGSEA. Trimming took 3 bases from V and 5 from J; bases not matched to a gene: 5. This CDR3 is 13 amino acids long. The CDR3 reads CSVDRTGRETQYF. The CDR3 nucleotides are TGCAGCGTTGATCGGACAGGGCGGGAGACCCAGTACTTC.

A note on this clonotype: A read error is possible here, since a much larger clone lies one base away. The J gene is TRBJ1-5, the V gene TRBV12-3 or TRBV12-4; no firm D call. V dropped 5 bases and J dropped 6 bases, with 17 bases sitting between them. The CDR3 extends over 15 amino acids. CDR3 DNA sequence: TGTGCCAGCAGTCTCAGACTCAAGGCGGGTCAGCCCCAGCATTTT. It translates to CASSLRLKAGQPQHF.

The chain joins TRBV6-6 to TRBJ1-5; a possible D gene is TRBD1 (6 bases). The CDR3 extends over 15 amino acids. Germline V gene data show CDR1 as MNHNY and CDR2 as SVGAGI (reference sequence). The V gene lost 6 bases and the J gene lost 5 bases, with 17 bases spanning the gap. The CDR3 sequence is CASSPRQAAHQPQHF. As DNA, the CDR3 is TGTGCCAGCAGCCCGAGACAGGCGGCTCATCAGCCCCAGCATTTT.

This clonotype came up a few times. J is TRBJ2-5 and V is TRBV5-1; D perhaps matches TRBD2 (6 bases). This CDR3 spans 16 amino acids. Germline V lookup: CDR1 SGHRS, CDR2 YFSETQ. V lost 4 bases, J lost 6 bases, and 22 bases lay in between. As DNA, the CDR3 is TGCGCCAGCAGCCCCCAAGGCGGGATATCTCAGAAGACCCAGTACTTC. This encodes CASSPQGGISQKTQYF.

Concerning this clonotype: It may be a read error: a sequence one base away is much more abundant. The J gene is TRBJ1-2, the V gene TRBV5-5, with D unclear. The CDR3 is 13 amino acids. CDR1 and CDR2 from the germline V gene are SGHKS and YYEKEE (reference sequence). CDR3 DNA sequence: TGTGCCGGCAGCTTCGCAGAAAACTATGGCTACACCTTC. Protein product: CAGSFAENYGYTF. The variable domain in full, completed from reference TRBV5-5 and TRBJ1-2, reads DAGVTQSPTHLIKTRGQQVTLRCSPISGHKSVSWYQQVLGQGPQFIFQYYEKEERGRGNFPDRFSARQFPNYSSELNVNALLLGDSALYLCAGSFAENYGYTFGSGTRLTVV.